The table lists the clone carrying this TCR beta chain with a count of one. This specimen comes from a study of CD8+ T cells in alopecia areata. Germline loops: CDR1 SGHTA, CDR2 FQGTGA. The junction had 5 bases not matched to a gene; V was cut back by 8 bases and J by 4 bases. This CDR3 comprises 13 residues. After isolation, RNA underwent reverse transcription to generate cDNA as the sequencing template. Profiled with immunoSEQ multiplex PCR; TCRdb holds only in-frame clones, not every one. The data hold some 180,000 clones, with about 55% observed a single time. The treatment here: oral pan-JAK inhibitor, 5-10 mg twice daily. Sampling of alopecia areata patients yielded lesional scalp punch biopsies as well as peripheral blood.

The source of this sequence is a human donor with alopecia areata. The gene calls are TRBV7-3 and TRBJ2-3; 8 bases are shared with TRBD1. Material: CD8+ T cells sorted from blood, obtained at week 24, from a patient treated with tofacitinib. CDR3 sequence: CASGQGLADTQYF. The CDR3 DNA reads as TGTGCCAGCGGACAGGGATTGGCAGATACGCAGTATTTT.